The clone carrying this T cell receptor beta chain was counted a few times. What it recognizes is unknown. This sample was included in a study of identical twins. Study-wide points: Potential partial confounding of zero-insertion analyses by invariant MAIT and iNKT cells was noted. It was cross-sectional statistical analysis, not following the same donors, that the conclusions relied on. Cord blood's abundant beta clonotypes had fewer insertions, unlike memory repertoires.

Template switching added a universal primer binding site, and final cDNA carried unique molecular identifiers. TCRdb ran MiXCR on the 5' RACE reads and lists one entry per CDR3 protein. The sample records under 1 million distinct CDR3 sequences, around an eighth being singletons. CDR3 size: 16 residues. Germline loops: CDR1 MGHRA, CDR2 YSYEKL. V was cut by 4 bases and J by 5 bases, with 20 bases left in between. The sample also formed part of further work on yellow fever vaccine responses in identical twins.

The sequenced sample consisted of PBMCs. This TCR was sampled from a woman between 18 and 30 years old in good health. The genes are TRBV4-1 and TRBJ2-5, with a tentative D call TRBD2 (6 bases). The CDR3 DNA reads as TGCGCCAGCAGCCCCGGAGGGACCAGTGCGGGTGAGACCCAGTACTTC. This encodes CASSPGGTSAGETQYF.